This entry features one T cell receptor beta chain sequence. This specimen belongs to a study of blood T cell repertoires in COVID-19. About the study: T cells, B-cell-depleted T cells, or PBMCs supplied cDNA or gDNA.

V lost 2 bases to trimming and J lost 6 bases; unmatched junction nucleotides: 3. This CDR3 is 15 amino acids long. Germline assignment: CDR1 MGHRA and CDR2 YSYEKL. The assay was immunoSEQ multiplex PCR, and TCRdb's table has in-frame clones only and misses some. The data hold some 150,000 clones, with more than 75% observed a single time. Input material: peripheral blood. This chain links TRBV4-1 with TRBJ2-4; TRBD1 matches 11 bases. The receptor's source is a man aged 50-59 years with active COVID-19. The CDR3 nucleotides are TGCGCCAGCAGCCAACCCGGGACAGGGGGAAACATTCAGTACTTC. As protein: CASSQPGTGGNIQYF.